Sequencing of this TCR beta chain was carried out in a study of T cells after posttransplantation cyclophosphamide. Data came from immunoSEQ multiplex PCR; TCRdb stores just in-frame clones and leaves some out. The data contain some 21,000 clones, approximately 90% of them singletons. Study-wide results and caveats: Recipient CMV seropositivity and CMV reactivation strongly tracked TRB clonality. Donor CD8+ memory clones often dominated recipient blood repertoires at later times. Skin or GI-infiltrating T cells shared few TRB sequences with blood.

As regards this clone: Its specificity is not known.

Control samples came 1 year after myeloablative marrow transplants with methotrexate plus calcineurin inhibitor. The CDR3 runs 16 residues. Germline V gives CDR1 SGHNT, CDR2 YYREEE (reference sequence). V was clipped by 2 bases and J by 2 bases; unmatched bases: 4. This receptor was obtained from a female patient younger than 45 who received an allogeneic stem cell transplant from an unrelated donor, was CMV-positive, and had acute and chronic GVHD. Certain T cells may be donor cells from the graft. J is TRBJ1-6 and V is TRBV5-4; 7 positions agree with TRBD1. The sample here was PBMCs, taken around 370 days after allogeneic stem cell transplant with calcineurin inhibitor and methotrexate. CDR3 region: CASSFRQGTYNSPLHF. In nucleotides, the CDR3 is TGTGCCAGCAGCTTTCGACAGGGCACCTATAATTCACCCCTCCACTTT.